These T cell receptor beta chains were read from a single sample in a study of shared clonotypes between healthy human individuals. Profiled with immunoSEQ multiplex PCR; TCRdb holds only in-frame clones, not every one. The table shows about 1 million clones, with around four fifths occurring only once. Sequencing input: memory CD4+ T cells sorted from blood. These TCRs come from a man younger than 35 in good health. Each CDR3 is given with its conserved first and last residue. Fields, in order: D gene, J gene, V gene, CDR3 length, clone size, CDR3 DNA, CDR3 protein. The D gene is left open where the match is weak. Clone size, where shown, is once, few, many, or a class for clones that have expanded.

>TRBD1|TRBJ2-6|TRBV7-2|18|-
TGTGCCAGCAGCCGAGACGGGACAGGAAGCTCTGGGGCCAACGTCCTGACTTTC
CASSRDGTGSSGANVLTF
>-|TRBJ2-7|TRBV5-1|12|few
TGCGCCAGCAGCTCGGAGGGGGGCGAGCAGTACTTC
CASSSEGGEQYF
>-|TRBJ1-2|TRBV30|10|-
TGTGCCTGGGGGGACGCCGGCCTGACTTTT
CAWGDAGLTF
>TRBD1|TRBJ1-6|TRBV2|14|-
TGTGCCAGCAGTACGGGACAGGCCAGGTCACCCCTCCACTTT
CASSTGQARSPLHF
>-|TRBJ1-5|TRBV12-5|13|-
TGTGCTAGTGGTCAGGTGATGGGTCAGCCCCAGCATTTT
CASGQVMGQPQHF
>TRBD1|TRBJ2-1|TRBV9|15|-
TGTGCCAGCAGCGCCGGGACAGGGGGTTACAATGAGCAGTTCTTC
CASSAGTGGYNEQFF
>TRBD1|TRBJ1-4|TRBV7-2|16|-
TGTGCCAGCAGCTTAGACAGTTCAGGGGGCAGTGAAAAACTGTTTTTT
CASSLDSSGGSEKLFF
>-|TRBJ1-2|TRBV10-3|12|-
TGTGCCATCAGTGGAGCCAGCTATGGCTACACCTTC
CAISGASYGYTF
>TRBD1|TRBJ1-4|TRBV7-9|15|-
TGTGCCAGCAGCCCCCCCGGGACAGGGGCTGAAAAACTGTTTTTT
CASSPPGTGAEKLFF
>TRBD2|TRBJ2-7|TRBV7-2|15|-
TGTGCCAGCAGCTTAGCCGCTAGCGGCACCTACGAGCAGTACTTC
CASSLAASGTYEQYF
>TRBD2|TRBJ2-5|TRBV9|17|-
TGTGCCAGCAGCCCCGGGCTAGCGGGATCTGGGCAAGAGACCCAGTACTTC
CASSPGLAGSGQETQYF
>TRBD2|TRBJ2-3|TRBV5-4|19|-
TGTGCCAGCAGCTTCCCGGGACTAGCGGGAAGATCTAGCACAGATACGCAGTATTTT
CASSFPGLAGRSSTDTQYF
>TRBD1|TRBJ2-5|TRBV7-9|15|-
TGTGCCAGCAGCTTATCCAGGGGGTACCAAGAGACCCAGTACTTC
CASSLSRGYQETQYF
>-|TRBJ1-2|TRBV9|16|-
TGTGCCAGCAGCGTAGCTAGAACAGGCGCCCCTCTTGGCTACACCTTC
CASSVARTGAPLGYTF
>-|TRBJ1-2|TRBV28|13|few
TGTGCCAGCAGCCCCCGGGCAGTCTATGGCTACACCTTC
CASSPRAVYGYTF
>-|TRBJ1-3|TRBV4-3|15|-
TGCGCCAGCAGCCAAGGGGGGGTCTCTGGAAACACCATATATTTT
CASSQGGVSGNTIYF
>-|TRBJ2-7|TRBV28|15|-
TGTGCCAGCAGTTTAGCGCGAACAGGAAGGTACGAGCAGTACTTC
CASSLARTGRYEQYF